These 28 T cell receptor beta chains share one sample of origin, sequenced in a study of spatial heterogeneity in lung cancer. TCRdb called the 5' RACE reads again in MiXCR, with one record for every CDR3 protein. The table has around 45,000 distinct CDR3 sequences, 22% seen once. Documented time point: blood at routine non-recurrence follow-up after resection. This specimen consisted of PBMCs, obtained at follow-up. The receptors here all came from a female donor with early-stage non-small cell lung cancer.

This chain links TRBV18 with TRBJ2-6, with D perhaps TRBD2 (5 bases). The V and J ends lost 2 bases and 0 bases respectively, with 5 bases between them. The CDR3 loop spans 15 amino acids. Germline CDR1 KGHSH, CDR2 LQKENI. The CDR3 sequence: CASSPGSSGANVLTF. CDR3 coding DNA: TGTGCCAGCTCACCAGGGAGCTCTGGGGCCAACGTCCTGACTTTC.

This clonotype showed up many times. This chain connects TRBV11-2 to TRBJ2-1; D is possibly TRBD1 (5 bases). CDR3 length: 15 residues. Germline CDR1 and CDR2: SGHAT and FQNNGV. V gave up 2 bases and J gave up 1 base, with 9 bases separating them. DNA for the CDR3: TGTGCCAGCAGCTTACTGGGGCCGTCCTACAATGAGCAGTTCTTC. This codes for CASSLLGPSYNEQFF.

This sequence joins TRBV19 and TRBJ1-4; tentative D call: TRBD1 (5 bases). Germline CDR1 and CDR2: LNHDA and SQIVND (reference sequence). The CDR3 length is 15 residues. V shed 5 bases and J shed 6 bases, with 16 bases lying between them. The CDR3: CASSATRDVDEKLFF. Written as DNA, the CDR3 is TGTGCCAGTAGTGCCACCCGGGACGTAGATGAAAAACTGTTTTTT.

The chain links TRBV29-1 to TRBJ2-1; D might be TRBD1 or TRBD2, each matching 5 bases. V shed 0 bases and J shed 5 bases, with 14 bases lying between them. The CDR3 has 15 residues. From germline, CDR1 is SQVTM and CDR2 ANQGSEA. This chain's CDR3 is CSVEDLPWGNNEQFF. Here the CDR3 DNA reads TGCAGCGTTGAAGATCTCCCGTGGGGGAACAATGAGCAGTTCTTC.

The chain uses TRBV29-1 and TRBJ2-7; D call uncertain. This CDR3 is built from 13 residues. Trimming took off 4 bases at V and 5 bases at J, with 15 bases between the two ends. CDR1 and CDR2 from the germline V gene are SQVTM and ANQGSEA. The CDR3 sequence is CSVARASRDEQYF. The CDR3 DNA is TGCAGCGTTGCACGGGCCTCTAGGGACGAGCAGTACTTC.

This clonotype was detected ten times or more. The genes are TRBV14 and TRBJ1-2; tentatively, D is TRBD1 (5 bases). V lost 4 bases to trimming and J lost 4 bases, with 10 bases between them. This CDR3 spans 13 amino acids. The V gene's germline CDR1 is SGHDN and CDR2 FVKESK. The CDR3 spells CASSRDSLYGYTF. The CDR3 DNA is TGTGCCAGCAGCCGAGACAGTCTCTATGGCTACACCTTC.

The V and J genes are TRBV5-1 and TRBJ1-4; TRBD1 agrees at 10 bases. This CDR3 comprises 16 residues. J was trimmed by 5 bases and V by 1 base; bases with no gene match: 5. Germline V gene data show CDR1 as SGHRS and CDR2 as YFSETQ. CDR3 sequence: CASSLLGDRGNEKLFF. CDR3 nucleotide sequence: TGCGCCAGCAGCTTGCTTGGGGACAGGGGCAATGAAAAACTGTTTTTT.

This clonotype was observed a few times. The chain has TRBV28 and TRBJ1-2; D uncertain. V lost 7 bases, J lost 2 bases, and 11 bases lay in between. CDR3 size: 13 residues. Germline CDR1 and CDR2: MDHEN and SYDVKM. DNA for the CDR3: TGTGCCAGCACCGCCCCGATGAACTATGGCTACACCTTC. Its protein is CASTAPMNYGYTF.

The chain uses TRBV6-2 or TRBV6-3 and TRBJ2-3; the D is unclear. This CDR3 is built from 12 residues. V shed 7 bases and J shed 2 bases, with 7 bases lying between them. Germline values: CDR1 MNHEY, CDR2 SVGEGT. CDR3 coding DNA: TGTGCCAGCAACCTGGACACAGATACGCAGTATTTT. Its translation: CASNLDTDTQYF.

A few counts support this clonotype. The chain links TRBV3-1 to TRBJ2-7, with TRBD1 identical over 9 bases. The CDR3 contains 14 residues. With 4 bases clipped from V and 4 bases from J, the junction kept 5 bases outside the gene matches. Germline CDR1 LGHDT, CDR2 YNNKEL (reference sequence). The CDR3 coding sequence is TGTGCCAGCAGCCGGGACAGGGTCGTTTACGAGCAGTACTTC. It is translated as CASSRDRVVYEQYF.

The V gene is TRBV9, the J gene TRBJ2-2; D possibly uses TRBD1 or TRBD2 (6 bases each). CDR1 is SGDLS, CDR2 YYNGEE, per germline. Trimming took 4 bases from V and 1 from J, leaving 14 bases between them. CDR3 size: 16 residues. The CDR3 region has the DNA TGTGCCAGCAGCCGACGGGGGCAGCTGAACACCGGGGAGCTGTTTTTT. It is translated as CASSRRGQLNTGELFF.

This clonotype was seen only a few times. The gene calls are TRBV20-1 and TRBJ2-7; D perhaps matches TRBD2 (6 bases). V lost 5 bases, J lost 5 bases, and 13 bases lay in between. The V gene's germline CDR1 is DFQATT and CDR2 SNEGSKA (reference sequence). This CDR3 is built from 12 residues. Here the CDR3 reads CSAGDWDDEQYF. CDR3 coding DNA: TGCAGTGCTGGGGACTGGGACGACGAGCAGTACTTC.

This clonotype has just a few counts. The chain recombines TRBV4-2 with TRBJ2-2; D possibly matches TRBD1 or TRBD2 (5 bases each). Germline CDR1 LGHNA, CDR2 YNFKEQ. Trimming took off 3 bases at V and 4 bases at J, with 6 bases between the two ends. CDR3 length equals 13 residues. The CDR3 region is CASSQGRTGELFF. The CDR3 DNA reads as TGTGCCAGCAGCCAGGGACGCACCGGGGAGCTGTTTTTT.

This clonotype was found many times. This rearrangement joins TRBV20-1 to TRBJ1-4; D is uncertain. From germline, CDR1 is DFQATT and CDR2 SNEGSKA (reference sequence). This CDR3 region has 13 residues. The V and J ends lost 6 bases and 8 bases respectively, with 16 bases between them. This chain's CDR3 is CSALRTGGEKLFF. CDR3 in DNA: TGCAGTGCATTAAGGACGGGCGGGGAAAAACTGTTTTTT.

This clonotype was counted between two and nine times. The V and J genes are TRBV7-3 and TRBJ2-1, with 7 nucleotides matching TRBD2. CDR3 length: 14 residues. Germline CDR1 SGHTA, CDR2 FQGTGA. After removal of 5 bases from V and 5 bases from J, the junction contained 6 bases not matched to a gene. The CDR3 nucleotides read TGTGCCAGCAGCATTACACTAGCGAACAATGAGCAGTTCTTC. Translating gives CASSITLANNEQFF.

This clonotype was counted a few times. This sequence joins TRBV6-5 and TRBJ2-2; TRBD1 agrees at 7 bases. Germline CDR1 is MNHEY and CDR2 is SVGAGI. This CDR3 spans 16 amino acids. V shed 6 bases, J shed 0 bases, and the junction held 7 bases outside the gene matches. CDR3 residues: CASSQTGVANTGELFF. CDR3 in DNA: TGTGCCAGCAGCCAAACAGGGGTTGCGAACACCGGGGAGCTGTTTTTT.

In its sample, this clonotype was seen many times. This chain links TRBV28 with TRBJ2-1; D possibly corresponds to TRBD2 (5 bases). The V gene lost 8 bases and the J gene lost 8 bases, with 10 bases spanning the gap. The CDR3 is 11 residues long. CDR1 MDHEN and CDR2 SYDVKM come from the germline V gene. As DNA, the CDR3 is TGTGCCAGCGGCACGGGGTATGAGCAGTTCTTC. As protein: CASGTGYEQFF. The whole variable domain, filled in from reference TRBV28 and TRBJ2-1, reads DVKVTQSSRYLVKRTGEKVFLECVQDMDHENMFWYRQDPGLGLRLIYFSYDVKMKEKGDIPEGYSVSREKKERFSLILESASTNQTSMYLCASGTGYEQFFGPGTRLTVL.

This CDR3 is CASSPGLFTDTQYF. In nucleotides, the CDR3 is TGTGCCAGCAGCCCGGGACTATTCACAGATACGCAGTATTTT. The gene calls are TRBV11-3 and TRBJ2-3, with 7 bases aligning to TRBD2. The length of the CDR3 is 14 residues. Per germline, CDR1 SGHNT and CDR2 YENEEA. V was pared by 5 bases and J by 2 bases, with 4 bases of the junction left unmatched.

This clonotype was counted many times. The rearrangement uses TRBV19 and TRBJ1-4; no reliable D call. CDR3 length equals 12 residues. V shed 5 bases and J shed 13 bases, with 14 bases lying between them. Germline assignment: CDR1 LNHDA and CDR2 SQIVND (reference sequence). The CDR3 protein is CASSVNSGGLFF. DNA for the CDR3: TGTGCCAGTAGTGTTAATTCAGGAGGACTGTTTTTT.

The V call is TRBV29-1, the J call TRBJ2-3; weak D call: TRBD1 (6 bases). CDR1 is SQVTM, CDR2 ANQGSEA, per germline. The V end lost 1 base, the J end lost 8 bases, and 10 bases lay between the germline ends. The CDR3 extends over 12 amino acids. CDR3 in amino acids: CSVEGGPSTQYF. The DNA of the CDR3 is TGCAGCGTTGAAGGGGGGCCATCTACGCAGTATTTT.

Many counts were recorded for this clonotype. The chain joins TRBV4-1 to TRBJ2-7; the D gene is possibly TRBD2 (6 bases). Trimming shortened V by 1 base and J by 5 bases, and 15 bases separated the two germline ends. This CDR3 is 15 amino acids long. Germline V gene lookup returns CDR1 MGHRA and CDR2 YSYEKL. The CDR3 region has the DNA TGCGCCAGCAGCCAAGTTGCGGGGACCGGGGACGAGCAGTACGTC. This gives the protein CASSQVAGTGDEQYV.

This chain joins TRBV20-1 and TRBJ2-7; D is undetermined. This CDR3 contains 14 residues. V shed 3 bases and J shed 0 bases, with 12 bases lying between them. Germline lookup yields CDR1 DFQATT and CDR2 SNEGSKA (reference sequence). The CDR3 DNA sequence: TGCAGTGCTAGGGGCAGCAGGAGCTCCTACGAGCAGTACTTC. Residues: CSARGSRSSYEQYF.

The CDR3 coding sequence is TGTGCCAGCAGTTACTCGAGTCCCAGTGCGAACACCGGGGAGCTGTTTTTT. Its protein is CASSYSSPSANTGELFF. The J gene is TRBJ2-2, the V gene TRBV6-5; unclear D gene. CDR1 and CDR2 (germline): MNHEY, SVGAGI. The V gene lost 0 bases and the J gene lost 0 bases, with 11 bases spanning the gap. This CDR3 spans 17 amino acids.

The chain employs TRBV12-3 or TRBV12-4 and TRBJ2-2; TRBD1 is a possible D gene (6 bases). V was pared by 7 bases and J by 6 bases, with 9 bases between. This CDR3 has 12 residues. This chain's CDR3 is CASINRAGELFF. The CDR3, as DNA: TGTGCCAGCATTAACAGGGCCGGGGAGCTGTTTTTT.

The genes are TRBV12-3 or TRBV12-4 and TRBJ1-3; no reliable D call. The CDR3 extends over 14 amino acids. V lost 6 bases and J 4 bases, leaving 13 bases between the germline ends. The CDR3 protein is CASSPRRGGNTIYF. CDR3 in DNA: TGTGCCAGCAGCCCCCGGCGCGGGGGAAACACCATATATTTT.

This chain joins TRBV29-1 and TRBJ1-2; D is undetermined. The CDR3 is made up of 14 amino acids. Trimming shortened V by 4 bases and J by 3 bases, and 15 bases separated the two germline ends. Germline assignment: CDR1 SQVTM and CDR2 ANQGSEA. The CDR3 sequence is CSVGAQDGHYGYTF. The CDR3 nucleotides are TGCAGCGTTGGAGCTCAGGACGGGCACTATGGCTACACCTTC.

Points on this clonotype: Since a much larger clone is just one base distant, this may be a read error. V is TRBV9 and J is TRBJ2-3; D not resolved. The CDR3 totals 14 residues. Trimming cost V 4 bases and J 2 bases, with 11 bases left between them. Germline CDR1 and CDR2: SGDLS and YYNGEE. CDR3 DNA sequence: TGTGCCAGCAGCCCCTGGACCGACACAGATACGCAGTATTTT. Translation gives CASSPWTDTDTQYF. Based on the CDR3 plus reference TRBV9 and TRBJ2-3, the full variable domain is DSGVTQTPKHLITATGQRVTLRCSPRSGDLSVYWYQQSLDQGLQFLIQYYNGEERAKGNILERFSAQQFPDLHSELNLSSLELGDSALYFCASSPWTDTDTQYFGPGTRLTVL.

CDR3 in DNA: TGTGCCAGCAGCCCTCTACACGGACTAGCGGAGACCCAGTACTTC. Its translation: CASSPLHGLAETQYF. The chain combines TRBV11-2 with TRBJ2-5, with TRBD2 identical over 9 bases. Germline V gene data show CDR1 as SGHAT and CDR2 as FQNNGV. This CDR3 comprises 15 residues. Trimming removed 5 bases from V and 5 bases from J; junction bases left unmatched: 9.